The subject of this entry is one T cell receptor (beta chain). This entry is derived from a study of cytomegalovirus exposure and HLA in healthy donors. Whole-study context: HLA-typed donors were the source of about 85 million unique TCRs, which an early data release held.

Germline V gives CDR1 MDHEN, CDR2 SYDVKM. This CDR3 is 14 amino acids long. The V gene lost 8 bases and the J gene lost 2 bases, with 14 bases spanning the gap. The PCR had 60 Vbeta and 13 Jbeta primers. Clones were sequenced by immunoSEQ multiplex PCR, and TCRdb holds only the in-frame ones, with some missing. The profile shows 100,000 or so clones, roughly 78% of them singletons. Sample: PBMCs. This receptor was identified in a woman aged 35 to 49 in good health and CMV-seropositive. The chain carries TRBV28 and TRBJ2-3; possible D gene TRBD2, 7 bases. CDR3 region: CASWGGAPTDTQYF. In DNA form, the CDR3 reads TGTGCCAGCTGGGGGGGGGCCCCCACAGATACGCAGTATTTT.